A single sample gave rise to the 22 T cell receptor beta chains below, sequenced in a study of T cells expressing NK-cell markers. TCRdb re-called the 5' RACE reads; every CDR3 protein appears as one record, without DNA. The sample has 550,000 to 600,000 distinct CDR3 sequences; the top ten hold around 3.3%. The sequencing input was blood T cells: a sorted CD56 or NKG2C T cell subset, CD4+ or CD8+ T cells, or bulk PBMC T cells (not recorded which). These receptor sequences come from a young man in good health.

The V gene is TRBV20-1, the J gene TRBJ1-2; TCRdb selects TRBD1, and the lack of DNA leaves this call unchecked. Germline CDR1 and CDR2: DFQATT and SNEGSKA (reference sequence). There are 15 residues in the CDR3. The CDR3 sequence: CSASKGQGLLSGYTF.

The chain joins TRBV6-2 or TRBV6-3 to TRBJ2-7; TCRdb selects TRBD2, and the lack of DNA leaves this call unchecked. Germline lookup yields CDR1 MNHEY and CDR2 SVGEGT. The CDR3 runs 19 residues. CDR3 protein: CASSYFTGPGTSGSYEQYF.

V and J are TRBV15 and TRBJ1-4; with no DNA, the TCRdb D assignment of TRBD1 cannot be verified. Germline CDR1 is LNHNV and CDR2 is YYDKDF (reference sequence). CDR3 length: 14 residues. The CDR3 is CATSRVLGGEKLFF.

The V call is TRBV7-2, the J call TRBJ1-2; the D call from TCRdb, TRBD1, cannot be confirmed without DNA. CDR3 length: 17 residues. Germline CDR1 and CDR2: SGHTA and FQGNSA. CDR3 residues: CASSLASSRAANYGYTF.

The chain couples TRBV2 to TRBJ2-5; TCRdb's D call, TRBD1, is unchecked because there is no DNA. The CDR3 is made up of 15 amino acids. Germline CDR1 SNHLY, CDR2 FYNNEI. The CDR3 sequence is CASSEGTGRWETQYF.

The rearrangement joins TRBV15 to TRBJ1-3. The CDR3 sequence is 13 residues long. Per germline, CDR1 LNHNV and CDR2 YYDKDF (reference sequence). CDR3 loop: CATSRASGNTIYF.

V and J are TRBV9 and TRBJ2-1; TCRdb indicates TRBD1, and absent DNA this call remains unverified. The CDR3 loop spans 15 amino acids. Germline CDR1 reads SGDLS; CDR2 reads YYNGEE. The CDR3 here is CASSSQLGGGNEQFF.

The rearrangement joins TRBV2 to TRBJ2-1; with no DNA, the TCRdb D assignment of TRBD2 cannot be verified. Germline values: CDR1 SNHLY, CDR2 FYNNEI. This CDR3 is built from 16 residues. The CDR3 loop reads CASSARSGTSYNEQFF.

The gene calls are TRBV4-3 and TRBJ1-3; without DNA, the TCRdb call of TRBD1 cannot be checked. Germline V gives CDR1 LGHNA, CDR2 YSLEER. There are 16 residues in the CDR3. CDR3 protein: CASSQDWGFSGNTIYF.

The V call is TRBV5-5, the J call TRBJ1-5; TCRdb's D call, TRBD1, is unchecked because there is no DNA. Germline V CDR1 and CDR2: SGHKS, YYEKEE (reference sequence). This CDR3 spans 16 amino acids. The CDR3 is CASSLVGGVSSQPQHF.

The chain carries TRBV5-1 and TRBJ2-5; lacking DNA, the TRBD2 call made by TCRdb goes unchecked. This CDR3 contains 16 residues. CDR1 and CDR2 from the germline V gene are SGHRS and YFSETQ. This CDR3 reads CASSSNLAGGPETQYF.

The gene calls are TRBV12-3 or TRBV12-4 and TRBJ2-1; TCRdb gives TRBD2 as the D gene, but with no DNA this cannot be confirmed. This CDR3 has 12 residues. CDR3 loop: CASSLLRELWFF.

The rearrangement joins TRBV12-3 or TRBV12-4 to TRBJ2-1; the D gene TCRdb calls, TRBD2, cannot be checked with no DNA. The CDR3 contains 13 residues. The chain's CDR3 is CASSRGIYNEQFF.

The chain uses TRBV20-1 and TRBJ2-5; there is no DNA to check the TCRdb D call of TRBD2. This CDR3 is built from 14 residues. Germline CDR1 reads DFQATT; CDR2 reads SNEGSKA (reference sequence). CDR3 sequence: CSAGGGTVGETQYF.

This chain joins TRBV12-3 or TRBV12-4 and TRBJ2-1; as DNA is missing, the TRBD2 call by TCRdb cannot be tested. This CDR3 has 13 amino acids. The CDR3 sequence: CASHQAGNNEQFF.

This chain joins TRBV5-5 and TRBJ2-1; TCRdb lists TRBD2, though no DNA is available to test this call. Germline V gives CDR1 SGHKS, CDR2 YYEKEE (reference sequence). The length of the CDR3 is 17 residues. The CDR3: CASLAGGPSGDRNEQFF.

J is TRBJ2-2 and V is TRBV29-1; TCRdb lists TRBD1, though no DNA is available to test this call. The CDR3 is 18 residues long. Germline-derived CDR1 and CDR2 are SQVTM and ANQGSEA. The CDR3 protein is CSVEDVRARSLNTGELFF.

The chain is built from TRBV5-6 and TRBJ2-3; TCRdb selects TRBD2, and the lack of DNA leaves this call unchecked. The CDR3 consists of 16 residues. Germline lookup yields CDR1 SGHDT and CDR2 YYEEEE. The CDR3 loop reads CASSYKSGRGTDTQYF.

This rearrangement joins TRBV29-1 to TRBJ1-4; TCRdb outputs TRBD1, but without DNA this stays unchecked. Germline V lookup: CDR1 SQVTM, CDR2 ANQGSEA. The CDR3 consists of 15 residues. CDR3 loop: CSVRLQDATNEKLFF.

This chain joins TRBV5-5 and TRBJ2-3. This CDR3 spans 14 amino acids. Germline-derived CDR1 and CDR2 are SGHKS and YYEKEE (reference sequence). Here the CDR3 reads CASSFTTSSDTQYF.

The chain combines TRBV21-1 with TRBJ2-3; TCRdb gives TRBD2 as the D gene, but with no DNA this cannot be confirmed. TRBV21-1 is termed a pseudogene. The CDR3 sequence is 17 residues long. This CDR3 is CASSPLTSGRLPDTQYF.

The gene calls are TRBV11-2 and TRBJ2-4; TCRdb's D call, TRBD1, is unchecked because there is no DNA. CDR1 and CDR2 from the germline V gene are SGHAT and FQNNGV. This CDR3 is built from 16 residues. CDR3 in amino acids: CASSMQGLIAKNIQYF.